One sample yielded the 31 T cell receptor beta chains listed below, sequenced in a study of T cells after posttransplantation cyclophosphamide. The table came from immunoSEQ multiplex PCR; TCRdb's copy has only in-frame clones and leaves some out. The sample records 21,000 or so clones, roughly 98% being singletons. Input material: naive CD8+ T cells sorted from PBMCs. Receptor source: a man aged 40-50 years in good health, CMV-negative, and a related stem cell transplant donor.

This chain links TRBV29-1 with TRBJ2-7, with 8 bases aligning to TRBD2. V lost 5 bases and J lost 4; bases outside the gene matches: 22. Per the germline V gene, CDR1 is SQVTM and CDR2 is ANQGSEA. This CDR3 comprises 18 residues. CDR3 sequence reads: CSVSGSGGPFSWLYEQYF. DNA of the CDR3: TGCAGCGTTTCGGGATCGGGAGGGCCTTTTTCTTGGCTTTACGAGCAGTACTTC.

The genes are TRBV19 and TRBJ2-1; D ambiguous. This CDR3 contains 13 residues. The V end was cut by 1 base, the J end by 9 bases, with 10 bases between. Germline assignment: CDR1 LNHDA and CDR2 SQIVND (reference sequence). The DNA for the CDR3 is TGTGCCAGTAGTATAGTGCATAGTCGTGAGCAGTTCTTC. Its translation: CASSIVHSREQFF.

The chain joins TRBV19 to TRBJ2-7; a possible D gene is TRBD2 (6 bases). The V gene's germline CDR1 is LNHDA and CDR2 SQIVND (reference sequence). This CDR3 is 17 amino acids long. Deletions cut 5 bases from V and 7 bases from J, with 27 bases between. The chain's CDR3 is CASSRPSRALGTFEQYF. The CDR3 coding sequence is TGTGCCAGTAGTCGCCCTAGCAGGGCCTTAGGGACTTTTGAGCAGTACTTC.

The chain has TRBV15 and TRBJ2-3, with 12 bases lining up with TRBD2. This CDR3 is built from 17 residues. The V and J ends lost 0 bases and 3 bases, in that order; junction bases with no gene match: 4. Looked up from germline, CDR1 is LNHNV and CDR2 is YYDKDF (reference sequence). The CDR3: CATSRDRLAGETDTQYF. In DNA, the CDR3 is TGTGCCACCAGCAGAGATCGACTAGCGGGAGAGACAGATACGCAGTATTTT.

This sequence joins TRBV19 and TRBJ1-1; no clear D. This CDR3 region has 12 residues. The V end lost 5 bases, the J end lost 8 bases, and 12 bases lay between the germline ends. Per the germline V gene, CDR1 is LNHDA and CDR2 is SQIVND (reference sequence). This CDR3 is CASSFRGAEAFF. The CDR3 bases are TGTGCCAGTAGTTTCCGGGGAGCAGAAGCTTTCTTT.

V is TRBV18 and J is TRBJ2-3, with D possibly being TRBD2 (6 bases). Trimming pared 0 bases from V and 8 bases from J, leaving 24 bases between. Germline-derived CDR1 and CDR2 are KGHSH and LQKENI. The CDR3 has 18 residues. CDR3 nucleotides: TGTGCCAGCTCACCACCTCAGAATCAGACGGAGGGATACGGTACGCAGTATTTT. It codes for CASSPPQNQTEGYGTQYF.

V gene TRBV4-1 combines with J gene TRBJ1-1; D might be TRBD1 (5 bases). Germline V CDR1 and CDR2: MGHRA, YSYEKL. The CDR3 extends over 15 amino acids. V gave up 2 bases and J gave up 1 base, with 11 bases separating them. CDR3 in amino acids: CASSQYAGRNTEAFF. In nucleotides, the CDR3 is TGCGCCAGCAGCCAATATGCAGGGCGGAACACTGAAGCTTTCTTT.

This rearrangement joins TRBV5-4 to TRBJ2-7; 9 bases line up with TRBD1. Germline CDR1 is SGHNT and CDR2 is YYREEE (reference sequence). CDR3 length equals 15 residues. V lost 3 bases and J lost 2; bases outside the gene matches: 6. DNA for the CDR3: TGTGCCAGCAGCTGGCGACAGGGGGGGACCTACGAGCAGTACTTC. It codes for CASSWRQGGTYEQYF. Full variable domain (rest looked up from reference TRBV5-4 and TRBJ2-7): ETGVTQSPTHLIKTRGQQVTLRCSSQSGHNTVSWYQQALGQGPQFIFQYYREEENGRGNFPPRFSGLQFPNYSSELNVNALELDDSALYLCASSWRQGGTYEQYFGPGTRLTVT.

The chain has TRBV11-2 and TRBJ2-3; D possibly corresponds to TRBD2 (5 bases). This CDR3 region has 16 residues. Germline CDR1 SGHAT, CDR2 FQNNGV. Between the trimmed V and J ends, which lost 1 base and 0 bases, there was a span of 11 bases. The CDR3 DNA is TGTGCCAGCAGCTTAGCGAGGCGGACTAGCACAGATACGCAGTATTTT. It codes for CASSLARRTSTDTQYF.

The genes are TRBV7-6 and TRBJ2-2; 8 bases align to TRBD1. CDR1 and CDR2 (germline): SGHVS, FNYEAQ. V trimming: 1 base; J trimming: 4 bases; junction bases outside the gene matches: 2. This CDR3 has 15 residues. The CDR3, as DNA: TGTGCCAGCAGCTTAGGACAGGGGAGCACCGGGGAGCTGTTTTTT. This sequence encodes CASSLGQGSTGELFF.

This clone showed up just once. The rearrangement joins TRBV28 to TRBJ2-2, with TRBD2 matching over 7 bases. V trimming: 6 bases; J trimming: 2 bases; junction bases outside the gene matches: 9. The CDR3 is 16 residues long. CDR1 and CDR2 (germline): MDHEN, SYDVKM. CDR3 amino acids: CASSPTWTRNTGELFF. The CDR3 DNA sequence: TGTGCCAGCAGCCCAACTTGGACTAGAAACACCGGGGAGCTGTTTTTT.

The chain joins TRBV14 to TRBJ2-1; 7 bases map to TRBD2. This CDR3 is built from 13 residues. The V gene end was trimmed by 5 bases and the J gene end by 4 bases; junction bases not matched to a gene: 2. Germline V gene data show CDR1 as SGHDN and CDR2 as FVKESK. CDR3 sequence (DNA): TGTGCCAGCAGCACTAGCGCGTACAATGAGCAGTTCTTC. Translating gives CASSTSAYNEQFF.

The CDR3 coding sequence is TGTGCCAGCAGTGATGGGGAACAGGGGTTGGGGGTGAGCTACGAGCAGTACTTC. Its protein product is CASSDGEQGLGVSYEQYF. The V gene is TRBV25-1, the J gene TRBJ2-7; TRBD1 matches at 7 bases. Germline values: CDR1 MGHDK, CDR2 SYGVNS. CDR3 size: 18 residues. V dropped 3 bases and J dropped 3; count of bases not matched to a gene: 17.

This sequence joins TRBV30 and TRBJ1-3; D unresolved. V was pared by 3 bases and J by 8 bases, with 8 bases between. This CDR3 has 11 residues. Germline V gene data show CDR1 as GTSNPN and CDR2 as SVGIG (reference sequence). CDR3 bases: TGTGCCTGGAGGGAGGGAGACACCATATATTTT. Translating it yields CAWREGDTIYF.

Only one count was recorded for this clone. The CDR3 is CASSPPRAPSGRPGAYEQYF. The CDR3, as DNA: TGTGCCAGCTCACCCCCCAGGGCTCCTAGCGGGAGGCCCGGGGCCTACGAGCAGTACTTC. The V gene is TRBV18, the J gene TRBJ2-7, with 11 bases that match TRBD2. Germline lookup yields CDR1 KGHSH and CDR2 LQKENI. The CDR3 consists of 20 residues. V shed 3 bases, J shed 2 bases, and the junction held 18 bases outside the gene matches.

The genes are TRBV5-6 and TRBJ2-1; the match to TRBD1 covers 7 bases. The germline gives CDR1 SGHDT, CDR2 YYEEEE. Trimming cost V 1 base and J 7 bases; bases outside gene matches: 2. There are 13 residues in the CDR3. The CDR3 DNA reads TGTGCCAGCAGCTTGCAGGGGGTAAATGAGCAGTTCTTC. Its translation is CASSLQGVNEQFF.

The V gene is TRBV7-6, the J gene TRBJ2-2, with 10 bases aligning to TRBD1. CDR3 length: 15 residues. Germline lookup yields CDR1 SGHVS and CDR2 FNYEAQ. Germline trimming cut 4 bases from V and 3 bases from J; bases unmatched to any gene: 2. The CDR3 nucleotides are TGTGCCAGCAGCTCAGGGACAGGGGACACCGGGGAGCTGTTTTTT. It encodes CASSSGTGDTGELFF.

The chain is built from TRBV30 and TRBJ2-3, with D unclear. V was pared by 3 bases and J by 0 bases, with 10 bases between. This CDR3 comprises 14 residues. Germline V gene sequence: CDR1 GTSNPN, CDR2 SVGIG (reference sequence). The CDR3 spells CAWSYLSSTDTQYF. The CDR3 DNA reads TGTGCCTGGAGCTACCTCTCCAGCACAGATACGCAGTATTTT. Using reference TRBV30 and TRBJ2-3 for the parts outside the CDR3, the full variable domain is SQTIHQWPATLVQPVGSPLSLECTVEGTSNPNLYWYRQAAGRGLQLLFYSVGIGQISSEVPQNLSASRPQDRQFILSSKKLLLSDSGFYLCAWSYLSSTDTQYFGPGTRLTVL.

CDR3 sequence (DNA): TGCGCCAGCAGCCATATAGCGGGAGGCAATAATGAGCAGTTCTTC. It is translated as CASSHIAGGNNEQFF. This chain links TRBV4-3 with TRBJ2-1; 10 nucleotides match TRBD2. After removal of 3 bases from V and 7 bases from J, the junction contained 6 bases not matched to a gene. The CDR3 is 15 amino acids. The germline V gene has CDR1 LGHNA and CDR2 YSLEER.

V gene TRBV7-9 combines with J gene TRBJ2-7; 7 bases agree with TRBD1. The CDR3 totals 14 residues. After removal of 4 bases from V and 4 bases from J, the junction contained 7 bases not matched to a gene. Germline V gene lookup returns CDR1 SEHNR and CDR2 FQNEAQ (reference sequence). For the CDR3, the DNA is TGTGCCAGCAGCTCCGACAGGGAAGGGTACGAGCAGTACTTC. This gives the protein CASSSDREGYEQYF.

The chain is built from TRBV9 and TRBJ1-2; D is unresolved. CDR3 length: 14 amino acids. Germline CDR1 and CDR2: SGDLS and YYNGEE. The V end lost 0 bases, the J end lost 4 bases, and 10 bases lay between the germline ends. In nucleotides, the CDR3 is TGTGCCAGCAGCGTAGATGGAGAGATCTATGGCTACACCTTC. It codes for CASSVDGEIYGYTF.

The rearrangement links TRBV7-6 to TRBJ2-3; 9 nucleotides line up with TRBD2. The CDR3 loop spans 15 amino acids. From germline, CDR1 is SGHVS and CDR2 FNYEAQ. The V gene end was trimmed by 1 base and the J gene end by 4 bases; junction bases not matched to a gene: 3. CDR3 residues: CASSLVAGVADTQYF. DNA of the CDR3: TGTGCCAGCAGCTTAGTAGCGGGAGTTGCAGATACGCAGTATTTT.

The chain has TRBV5-8 and TRBJ2-7, with a weak D call TRBD2 (5 bases). The CDR3 totals 15 residues. V lost 2 bases and J lost 1, with 13 bases in between. Germline CDR1 and CDR2: SGHTS and YDEGEE. The CDR3 DNA is TGTGCCAGCAGCTTCTCGGACTCGTTATCCTACGAGCAGTACTTC. It is translated as CASSFSDSLSYEQYF.

CDR3 loop: CASSQVGQGASRNIQYF. In DNA, the CDR3 is TGCGCCAGCAGCCAAGTTGGACAGGGGGCCTCCAGAAACATTCAGTACTTC. The rearrangement joins TRBV4-1 to TRBJ2-4; 11 nucleotides line up with TRBD1. This CDR3 spans 17 amino acids. Per the germline V gene, CDR1 is MGHRA and CDR2 is YSYEKL. V lost 1 base and J lost 6; bases outside the gene matches: 8.

This clone appeared once. The chain links TRBV6-1 to TRBJ1-5, with D possibly being TRBD1 (5 bases). Per the germline V gene, CDR1 is MNHNS and CDR2 is SASEGT. The CDR3 length is 14 residues. Trimming removed 5 bases at V and 3 bases at J, with 11 bases between. CDR3: CASSRDRPNQPQHF. CDR3 nucleotides: TGTGCCAGCAGTAGAGACAGACCCAATCAGCCCCAGCATTTT.

The chain has TRBV5-8 and TRBJ2-1; D ambiguous. This CDR3 contains 15 residues. The V gene lost 0 bases and the J gene lost 4 bases, with 11 bases spanning the gap. The germline CDR1 and CDR2 sequences are SGHTS and YDEGEE. In DNA form, the CDR3 reads TGTGCCAGCAGCTTGGGGTCCTACCTGTACAATGAGCAGTTCTTC. It translates to CASSLGSYLYNEQFF.

The count of this clone is one. V and J are TRBV29-1 and TRBJ2-7; 10 bases map to TRBD1. The CDR3 has 15 amino acids. V shed 1 base, J shed 1 base, and the junction held 4 bases outside the gene matches. The germline CDR1 and CDR2 sequences are SQVTM and ANQGSEA. This chain's CDR3 is CSVEGDRGTSYEQYF. The CDR3 DNA reads as TGCAGCGTTGAAGGGGACAGGGGAACGTCCTACGAGCAGTACTTC.

The CDR3 DNA follows: TGTGCCAGCAGCCACTGGACAGGGGGCAGATACAATGAGCAGTTCTTC. Amino acids: CASSHWTGGRYNEQFF. V and J are TRBV14 and TRBJ2-1; 11 bases match TRBD1. This CDR3 comprises 16 residues. The V segment lost 3 bases and the J segment 4 bases; nucleotides outside the gene matches: 5. CDR1 SGHDN and CDR2 FVKESK come from the germline V gene.

The chain couples TRBV27 to TRBJ1-1; D is unresolved. Germline assignment: CDR1 MNHEY and CDR2 SMNVEV (reference sequence). This CDR3 is built from 13 residues. The V gene lost 1 base and the J gene lost 0 bases, with 3 bases spanning the gap. In nucleotides, the CDR3 is TGTGCCAGCAGTTTATATATGAACACTGAAGCTTTCTTT. Translation gives CASSLYMNTEAFF.

The genes are TRBV5-1 and TRBJ1-1, with a tentative D call TRBD1 (6 bases). V was cut by 2 bases and J by 5 bases, with 13 bases left in between. Germline loops: CDR1 SGHRS, CDR2 YFSETQ. The CDR3 is made up of 14 amino acids. The CDR3 sequence: CASSFDRLVTEAFF. DNA of the CDR3: TGCGCCAGCAGCTTTGACAGGTTGGTGACTGAAGCTTTCTTT.

The chain employs TRBV15 and TRBJ1-4; 8 positions agree with TRBD1. In germline, CDR1 is LNHNV, CDR2 YYDKDF (reference sequence). The ends lost 3 bases at V and 3 bases at J; junction bases unmatched: 6. This CDR3 region has 16 residues. This chain's CDR3 is CATSRLPGQANEKLFF. The CDR3 DNA sequence: TGTGCCACCAGCAGGCTCCCGGGACAGGCTAATGAAAAACTGTTTTTT.